These 12 T cell receptor beta chains share one sample of origin, sequenced in a study of T cell repertoires in cytomegalovirus infection. No antigen has been assigned to these receptors. TCRdb ran MiXCR on the reads and lists one entry per CDR3 protein. Of about 740,000 distinct CDR3 sequences listed, approximately 33% were seen once; the top ten hold roughly 18%. The sequences come from cultured PBMCs, collected from culture after CMV antigen stimulation. Receptors originate from a human donor in good health (CMV status not recorded). Some clones in this sample may be carry-over from other donors' samples.

The chain uses TRBV6-2 or TRBV6-3 and TRBJ1-2; 7 bases fit TRBD1. J gave up 12 bases and V 5 bases, and 6 bases lay outside the gene matches. The CDR3 is made up of 11 amino acids. Germline CDR1 is MNHEY and CDR2 is SVGEGT. The CDR3 nucleotides read TGTGCCAGCAGTGAACGACAGGGACACACCTTC. This sequence encodes CASSERQGHTF.

This clonotype has more than one count but fewer than ten. V gene TRBV7-2 combines with J gene TRBJ1-6; D is perhaps TRBD1 (5 bases). There are 12 residues in the CDR3. CDR1 is SGHTA, CDR2 FQGNSA, per germline. V was pared by 4 bases and J by 9 bases, with 7 bases between. This CDR3 is CASSYQGSPLHF. The CDR3 nucleotides read TGTGCCAGCAGCTATCAGGGTTCACCCCTCCACTTT.

This clonotype occurred a few times. V usage is TRBV7-8 and J usage is TRBJ2-3; TRBD1 agrees at 7 bases. This CDR3 contains 16 residues. The V gene end was trimmed by 4 bases and the J gene end by 2 bases; junction bases not matched to a gene: 9. Germline values: CDR1 SGHVS, CDR2 FQNEAQ. CDR3 nucleotide sequence: TGTGCCAGCAGCTACAGACAGGGCCGGTTCACAGATACGCAGTATTTT. Translated, it gives CASSYRQGRFTDTQYF.

The chain combines TRBV2 with TRBJ1-5; D ambiguous. V dropped 5 bases and J dropped 7 bases, with 15 bases sitting between them. Germline assignment: CDR1 SNHLY and CDR2 FYNNEI. CDR3 size: 14 residues. In DNA form, the CDR3 reads TGTGCCAGCAGTCCAGACACCCCTCAGCAGCCCCAGCATTTT. The encoded protein is CASSPDTPQQPQHF.

The chain carries TRBV28 and TRBJ1-6, with a weak D call TRBD1 (6 bases). Deletions cut 8 bases from V and 6 bases from J, with 20 bases between. This CDR3 comprises 16 residues. CDR1 and CDR2 (germline): MDHEN, SYDVKM. CDR3 amino acids: CASVPGGRQSNSPLHF. The CDR3 bases are TGTGCCAGCGTCCCCGGGGGCCGGCAATCTAATTCACCCCTCCACTTT.

The chain has TRBV19 and TRBJ2-3; 9 nucleotides agree with TRBD2. Germline assignment: CDR1 LNHDA and CDR2 SQIVND (reference sequence). The CDR3 is made up of 20 amino acids. V shed 9 bases and J 4 bases; nucleotides not matched to a gene: 26. CDR3 DNA sequence: TGTGCCAGAACGTTACTAGAGTTGGGGCTAGCGGGAAACCTCCCAGATACGCAGTATTTT. It is translated as CARTLLELGLAGNLPDTQYF.

The table lists this clonotype with a few counts. This chain links TRBV28 with TRBJ2-1, with 11 bases that match TRBD2. The CDR3 spans 16 residues. Germline CDR1 and CDR2: MDHEN and SYDVKM. The V gene end was trimmed by 5 bases and the J gene end by 2 bases; junction bases not matched to a gene: 5. The CDR3: CASSEVSGGAYNEQFF. The CDR3 nucleotides are TGTGCCAGCAGTGAGGTTAGCGGGGGGGCCTACAATGAGCAGTTCTTC.

CDR3: CASRTGGGSEKLFF. As DNA, the CDR3 is TGTGCCAGCAGGACGGGGGGAGGGAGTGAAAAACTGTTTTTT. This chain uses TRBV6-5 with TRBJ1-4; tentative D call: TRBD1 (5 bases). Germline V gene lookup returns CDR1 MNHEY and CDR2 SVGAGI. This CDR3 is built from 14 residues. Deletions cut 6 bases from V and 7 bases from J, with 15 bases between.

The chain couples TRBV12-3 or TRBV12-4 to TRBJ2-1; 10 bases are a match to TRBD2. Trimming removed 4 bases from V and 7 bases from J; junction bases left unmatched: 4. This CDR3 is 14 amino acids long. The CDR3 spells CASSWGLALNEQFF. The CDR3 nucleotides are TGTGCCAGCAGTTGGGGACTAGCGTTAAATGAGCAGTTCTTC.

This clonotype has a handful of counts. The rearrangement links TRBV5-1 to TRBJ2-5; TRBD1 aligns across 11 bases. The length of the CDR3 is 15 residues. The germline gives CDR1 SGHRS, CDR2 YFSETQ. Trimming took 0 bases from V and 4 from J; bases not matched to a gene: 2. CDR3 loop: CASSLAGTGGETQYF. CDR3 coding DNA: TGCGCCAGCAGCTTGGCCGGGACAGGGGGAGAGACCCAGTACTTC.

This clonotype turned up a few times. The chain joins TRBV7-2 to TRBJ2-7; D perhaps matches TRBD2 (6 bases). CDR1 is SGHTA, CDR2 FQGNSA, per germline. The CDR3 totals 13 residues. Trimming removed 4 bases at V and 7 bases at J, with 14 bases between. The CDR3 sequence: CASSWGGSSEQYF. CDR3 nucleotides: TGTGCCAGCAGCTGGGGAGGATCGAGTGAGCAGTACTTC.

The rearrangement links TRBV27 to TRBJ2-1; D may be TRBD1 or TRBD2 (6 bases each). The CDR3 has 14 amino acids. From germline, CDR1 is MNHEY and CDR2 SMNVEV (reference sequence). Between the trimmed V and J ends, which lost 4 bases and 4 bases, there was a span of 11 bases. In DNA, the CDR3 is TGTGCCAGCAGTTGGTCGGGGGCTTACAATGAGCAGTTCTTC. Translation gives CASSWSGAYNEQFF.